A selection of T cell receptor beta chains follows, all from one sample in a study of blood T cell repertoires in COVID-19. The table came from immunoSEQ multiplex PCR; TCRdb's copy has only in-frame clones and leaves some out. This sample has over 85,000 clones, with around 90% found just once. Sequencing was performed on peripheral blood. The receptor source for this set is a woman aged 50 to 60 with COVID-19, enrolled during active disease. Each CDR3 is given with its conserved first and last residue. A D gene is named only where the DNA matches it firmly. Expanded clones get a size class; other rows say once, few or many, or leave the size out.

J	size	V	D	DNA	CDR3
TRBJ1-4	NA	TRBV7-8	TRBD1	TGTGCCAGCCGTCCCGGGACAGGGAGTGAAAAACTGTTTTTT	CASRPGTGSEKLFF
TRBJ2-3	NA	TRBV5-8	TRBD2	TGTGCCAGCACGCCAAGGACTAGCGGGTATTCAGATACGCAGTATTTT	CASTPRTSGYSDTQYF
TRBJ2-6	once	TRBV6-2/TRBV6-3	NA	TGTGCCAGCACCCCAGCAGGGGTCTCTGGGGCCAACGTCCTGACTTTC	CASTPAGVSGANVLTF
TRBJ1-5	NA	TRBV28	NA	TGTGCCAGCAGTTTAATGAGGGTCTTGCAGCCCCAGCATTTT	CASSLMRVLQPQHF
TRBJ2-5	NA	TRBV7-2	NA	TGTGCCAGCAGCTTAAGGGACAACGAAGAGACCCAGTACTTC	CASSLRDNEETQYF
TRBJ2-5	NA	TRBV6-6	NA	TGTGCCAGCAGTTCCCCTGTGGCCGGGGAGACCCAGTACTTC	CASSSPVAGETQYF
TRBJ2-1	NA	TRBV7-3	NA	TGTGCCAGCAGCTTAATGTCCAGGGGTAAGGGTGAGCAGTTCTTC	CASSLMSRGKGEQFF
TRBJ1-2	NA	TRBV5-5	NA	TGTGCCAGCAGCTTGTGGACTGGGTATGGCTACACCTTC	CASSLWTGYGYTF
TRBJ1-1	NA	TRBV7-9	NA	TGTGCCAGCAGTTTAGCGGCGGGGAACGCTGAAGCTTTCTTT	CASSLAAGNAEAFF
TRBJ2-2	few	TRBV14	NA	TGTGCCAGCAGCCCCTCGGACACGAACACCGGGGAGCTGTTTTTT	CASSPSDTNTGELFF
TRBJ2-5	NA	TRBV5-1	TRBD1	TGCGCCAGCAGCTTGGTTGCAGGGGGCAGGGAGACCCAGTACTTC	CASSLVAGGRETQYF
TRBJ2-3	NA	TRBV5-1	TRBD2	TGCGCCAGCAGTCCTCGAAGCGGGGGGGCGACAGATACGCAGTATTTT	CASSPRSGGATDTQYF
TRBJ1-5	NA	TRBV5-1	TRBD1	TGCGCCAGCAGCTTGGATGGGACAGGGGGTATCCAGCCCCAGCATTTT	CASSLDGTGGIQPQHF
TRBJ2-7	NA	TRBV5-4	TRBD1	TGTGCCAGCAGCTTAAGGGACAGGGGATTCGAGCAGTACTTC	CASSLRDRGFEQYF
TRBJ1-5	NA	TRBV27	TRBD1	TGTGCCAGCAGTTTATCGGGGACAGGGGTCGGTCAGCCCCAGCATTTT	CASSLSGTGVGQPQHF
TRBJ2-5	NA	TRBV7-2	NA	TGTGCCAGCAGCAACCATCGGCTAGCGGAGACCCAGTACTTC	CASSNHRLAETQYF
TRBJ2-3	NA	TRBV13	TRBD2	TGTGCCAGCAGCTTCAGCGGGGGGGCGGATACGCAGTATTTT	CASSFSGGADTQYF
TRBJ2-4	NA	TRBV19	NA	TGTGCCAGTAGCCACAGGGAATCCAAAAACATTCAGTACTTC	CASSHRESKNIQYF
TRBJ2-1	NA	TRBV4-1	NA	TGCGCCAGCAGCCACCCCGCAGGGGCCTACAATGAGCAGTTCTTC	CASSHPAGAYNEQFF
TRBJ1-5	NA	TRBV6-6	TRBD1	TGTGCCAGCAGTTACGGGACAGAGAATCAGCCCCAGCATTTT	CASSYGTENQPQHF
TRBJ2-2	once	TRBV21-1	NA	TGTGCCAGCAGCAAATCGTGCGGGGGAGGCACCGGGGAGCTGTTTTTT	CASSKSCGGGTGELFF
TRBJ2-1	NA	TRBV10-2	NA	TGCGCCAGCAGTGAGTCGAGGAGGGGGGGCCAGGAGGATGAGCAGTTCTTC	CASSESRRGGQEDEQFF
TRBJ2-3	few	TRBV20-1	NA	TGCAGTGGCAGCGCAGATACGCAGTATTTT	CSGSADTQYF
TRBJ2-3	NA	TRBV10-3	TRBD2	TGTGCCATCAGTGCGCTAGCGGACCGCACAGATACGCAGTATTTT	CAISALADRTDTQYF
TRBJ2-2	NA	TRBV9	NA	TGTGCCAGCAGCCCCCCCCCGACAGGCGGGGAGCTGTTTTTT	CASSPPPTGGELFF
TRBJ1-2	NA	TRBV5-1	NA	TGCGCCAGCAGCACAGCCGGGACAACTAACTATGGCTACACCTTC	CASSTAGTTNYGYTF
TRBJ2-5	once	TRBV28	NA	TGTGCCAGCAGATACCGGGCGGACAAAGAGACCCAGTACTTC	CASRYRADKETQYF
TRBJ2-7	NA	TRBV7-9	NA	TGTGCCAGCAGCTTAGTCCAGGTTGGCAGCTCCTACGAGCAGTACTTC	CASSLVQVGSSYEQYF
TRBJ1-4	NA	TRBV3-1/TRBV3-2	NA	TGTGCCAGCAGCCAAGGGTGGAGTAATGAAAAACTGTTTTTT	CASSQGWSNEKLFF
TRBJ1-6	NA	TRBV18	NA	TGTGCCAGCTCTACGAGGGATAAGGGTAGTTCACCCCTCCACTTT	CASSTRDKGSSPLHF
TRBJ2-3	NA	TRBV5-1	NA	TGCGCCAGCAGCTTGGCGGTAGATACGCAGTATTTT	CASSLAVDTQYF
TRBJ2-3	NA	TRBV7-8	TRBD2	TGTGCCAGCAGCCCCTATAGCGGGGGGGGATTAGATACGCAGTATTTT	CASSPYSGGGLDTQYF
TRBJ2-7	NA	TRBV7-9	TRBD1	TGTGCCAGCAGCCAACAGGGGAGACTGGGCGAGCAGTACTTC	CASSQQGRLGEQYF
TRBJ1-5	NA	TRBV15	NA	TGTGCCACCAGCAGAGAGGGCGATGGCAATCAGCCCCAGCATTTT	CATSREGDGNQPQHF
TRBJ2-3	NA	TRBV11-3	NA	TGTGCCAGCAGCCCTGACAGAAGCACAGATACGCAGTATTTT	CASSPDRSTDTQYF
TRBJ1-2	NA	TRBV11-2	NA	TGTGCCAGCAGCCGAGGGACTTTTAACTATGGCTACACCTTC	CASSRGTFNYGYTF
TRBJ1-5	NA	TRBV19	NA	TGTGCCAGTACCCCGGGGGAAGGGATTAGCAATCAGCCCCAGCATTTT	CASTPGEGISNQPQHF
TRBJ2-6	NA	TRBV11-3	TRBD1	TGTGCCAGCAGCTCCTCGACAGGGTTTGGGGCCAACGTCCTGACTTTC	CASSSSTGFGANVLTF
TRBJ1-5	NA	TRBV25-1	NA	TGTGCCAGCAGTGGAGGCAGTACTCAGCCCCAGCATTTT	CASSGGSTQPQHF
TRBJ2-1	NA	TRBV18	TRBD1	TGTGCCAGCTCACCAACGGGACAGGGTGCCTACAATGAGCAGTTCTTC	CASSPTGQGAYNEQFF
TRBJ2-1	NA	TRBV5-1	TRBD2	TGCGCCAGCAGCTTGAGGCGGAGCGGGGGGGTGAATGAGCAGTTCTTC	CASSLRRSGGVNEQFF
TRBJ2-5	NA	TRBV9	TRBD2	TGTGCCAGCAGCATGCGGGGGGACTACCAAGAGACCCAGTACTTC	CASSMRGDYQETQYF
TRBJ1-4	NA	TRBV7-6	NA	TGTGCCAGCAGCCCCTCAACAGATTTAAATGAAAAACTGTTTTTT	CASSPSTDLNEKLFF
TRBJ1-3	NA	TRBV19	TRBD1	TGTGCCAGTAGTTTATCCGGGACAGGGAGCTCTGGAAACACCATATATTTT	CASSLSGTGSSGNTIYF
TRBJ1-2	NA	TRBV6-6	TRBD1	TGTGCCAGCAACAAACGTGGGACAGGGCCCTATGGCTACACCTTC	CASNKRGTGPYGYTF
TRBJ2-7	once	TRBV5-1	TRBD2	TGCGCCAGCAGCTTGACTAGCGGGGGGGGGACGAGCCCCTACGAGCAGTACTTC	CASSLTSGGGTSPYEQYF
TRBJ2-7	NA	TRBV2	TRBD2	TGTGCCAGCAGTGACGGTCTAGCGGGGGGTCCAAGCTCCTACGAGCAGTACTTC	CASSDGLAGGPSSYEQYF
TRBJ1-2	NA	TRBV6-5	TRBD1	TGTGCCAGCAGTTCTGGGGACAGCGGAGGGTATGGCTACACCTTC	CASSSGDSGGYGYTF
TRBJ1-1	NA	TRBV7-6	TRBD1	TGTGCCAGCAGCAAGCCGGGACAGGGAGCTTTCTTT	CASSKPGQGAFF
TRBJ1-4	NA	TRBV4-2	NA	TGTGCCAGCAGCCAATCCCCCCCAGGGGCAACTAATGAAAAACTGTTTTTT	CASSQSPPGATNEKLFF
TRBJ2-3	NA	TRBV3-1/TRBV3-2	NA	TGTGCCAGCAGCTCAACCGGGACAAAAGATACGCAGTATTTT	CASSSTGTKDTQYF
TRBJ1-1	few	TRBV6-5	TRBD1	TGTGCCAGCCAAAGGGGGCCAACCATGAACACTGAAGCTTTCTTT	CASQRGPTMNTEAFF
TRBJ1-2	few	TRBV6-5	NA	TGTGCCAGCAGTTACGAGTTCCGCCGTATCGGGGGCTACACCTTC	CASSYEFRRIGGYTF
TRBJ1-5	NA	TRBV2	TRBD1	TGTGCCAGCAGTGAAGAGACAGGGGATCAGCCCCAGCATTTT	CASSEETGDQPQHF
TRBJ2-5	NA	TRBV10-1	TRBD2	TGCGCCAGCAGTGAAAGCGGGGGGGCCAATCGAGAGACCCAGTACTTC	CASSESGGANRETQYF
TRBJ2-7	NA	TRBV2	NA	TGTGCCAGCTCAGGGGAAGTGGGGGAGCAGTACTTC	CASSGEVGEQYF
TRBJ2-1	NA	TRBV9	TRBD2	TGTGCCAGCAGCGTTAGCGGGGGACACTACAATGAGCAGTTCTTC	CASSVSGGHYNEQFF